The source of this TCR beta chain is a study of chemoradiotherapy in HPV16-positive cancers. About the research overall: A couple of HPV16-positive patients' cells yielded candidate HPV-specific clones and common motifs. Study results and caveats: During treatment, candidate HPV-specific clones and E7-related motifs expanded in tumor. HPV-responsive T-cell expansion during chemoradiotherapy was linked to improved recurrence-free survival in HPV16-positive patients.

Over chemoradiotherapy, repertoires were sampled more than once. Clones were sequenced by immunoSEQ multiplex PCR, and TCRdb holds only the in-frame ones, with some missing. The sample has about 66,000 clones; around nine tenths are singletons. Germline V gene lookup returns CDR1 SGHRS and CDR2 YFSETQ. Trimming stripped 5 bases from V and 1 base from J, with 9 bases between. This CDR3 is 13 amino acids long. This clone was seen only a few times. Its target is unknown. Sequencing used blood, obtained from a patient who underwent chemoradiotherapy. This receptor was taken from a human donor with HPV-associated anogenital cancer. J is TRBJ1-1 and V is TRBV5-1, with no clear D. CDR3 bases: TGCGCCAGCAGTCGAGACGGGAACACTGAAGCTTTCTTT. Protein product: CASSRDGNTEAFF.